Listed below are T cell receptor beta chains from one sample, sequenced in a study of molecular identifiers for immune sequencing clone quantification. TCRdb re-derived calls from the PCR reads in MiXCR, one entry per CDR3 protein. The sample records nearly 55,000 distinct CDR3 sequences, approximately 34% being singletons. Sequencing used naive CD8+ T cells from blood, with Jurkat cell RNA spiked in. Receptor source: a human donor in good health. Some libraries in this study had Jurkat cell RNA spiked in. The CDR3 runs from the conserved cysteine through the conserved F or W. A D gene is named only where the DNA matches it firmly. A clone size is listed for some rows: how often the clone was seen (once, few, many), or a class if it is expanded.

CDR3 DNA	CDR3 protein	clone size	J gene	D gene	V gene
TGTGCCAGCAGCTTAGTCCTAGCTAGCCGACACGAGCAGTACTTC	CASSLVLASRHEQYF	NA	TRBJ2-7	NA	TRBV11-2
TGTGCCAGCAGTTTTGCCCAGGGAAGGGTATATGGTCAGCCCCAGCATTTT	CASSFAQGRVYGQPQHF	NA	TRBJ1-5	NA	TRBV28
TGTGCCAGCAGCCCACAGGCCGGTTTGAGCACAGATACGCAGTATTTT	CASSPQAGLSTDTQYF	many	TRBJ2-3	NA	TRBV7-9
TGCGCCAGCAGCCAAGCCGGGCCTTCTGGAAACACCATATATTTT	CASSQAGPSGNTIYF	many	TRBJ1-3	NA	TRBV4-3
TGCGCCAGCAGCTTCTGGGGTCGATTCACAGATACGCAGTATTTT	CASSFWGRFTDTQYF	NA	TRBJ2-3	NA	TRBV5-1
TGTGCCAGCAGTTACTTCAGCGGAGGTTACGAGCAGTACTTC	CASSYFSGGYEQYF	NA	TRBJ2-7	NA	TRBV6-5
TGCAGTGCTAGAGACCACAGGGGTAGTGGCACAGATACGCAGTATTTT	CSARDHRGSGTDTQYF	many	TRBJ2-3	TRBD1	TRBV20-1
TGTGCCAGCACCGGCTTAGCGGCTAGAAGCACAGATACGCAGTATTTT	CASTGLAARSTDTQYF	large	TRBJ2-3	NA	TRBV7-9
TGTGCCAGTAGTATGTATAGCACAGATACTCAGAATTTT	CASSMYSTDTQNF	NA	TRBJ2-3	NA	TRBV19
TGTGCCAGCAGCTTGGTCGGGGGCGGAGAGACCCAGTACTTC	CASSLVGGGETQYF	few	TRBJ2-5	NA	TRBV5-6
TGCAGCGCGGTCGCGAGACTAGCGGATGCTGCCGGGGGGCAGTATTTT	CSAVARLADAAGGQYF	many	TRBJ2-3	TRBD2	TRBV29-1
TGTGCCAGCAGTGAATTCTTAGGGACCCAGTACTTC	CASSEFLGTQYF	few	TRBJ2-5	NA	TRBV25-1
TGTGCCAGCAGCCGTACGGGCCGGGGCTACGAGCAGTACTTC	CASSRTGRGYEQYF	few	TRBJ2-7	NA	TRBV5-6
TGCGCCAGCAGCTTGGAGACAGGGAGGAACACTGAAGCTTTCTTT	CASSLETGRNTEAFF	many	TRBJ1-1	TRBD1	TRBV5-1
TGTGCCAGCGGGAAGTACGAGCAGTACTTC	CASGKYEQYF	many	TRBJ2-7	NA	TRBV28
TGTGCCAGCAGTTGGCAGGGGGCGTTCTATGGCTACACCTTC	CASSWQGAFYGYTF	NA	TRBJ1-2	TRBD1	TRBV28
TGTGCCAGCAGCCACAGGGGGTCTACAGATACGCAGTATTTT	CASSHRGSTDTQYF	many	TRBJ2-3	TRBD1	TRBV7-2